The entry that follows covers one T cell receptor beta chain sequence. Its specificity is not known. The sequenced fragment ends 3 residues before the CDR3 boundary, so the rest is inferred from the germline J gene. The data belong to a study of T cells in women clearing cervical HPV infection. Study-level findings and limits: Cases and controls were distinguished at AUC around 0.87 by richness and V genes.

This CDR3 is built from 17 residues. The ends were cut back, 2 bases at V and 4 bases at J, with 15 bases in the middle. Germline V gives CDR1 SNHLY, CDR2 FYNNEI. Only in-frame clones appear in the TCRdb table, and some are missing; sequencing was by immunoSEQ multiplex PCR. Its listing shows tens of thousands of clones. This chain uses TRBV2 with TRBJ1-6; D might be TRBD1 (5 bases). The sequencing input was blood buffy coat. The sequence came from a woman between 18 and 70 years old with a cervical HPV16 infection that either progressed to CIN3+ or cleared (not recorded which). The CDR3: CASSENAGRVYNSPLHF. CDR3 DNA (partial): TGTGCCAGCAGTGAAAATGCGGGGCGCGTGTATAATTCACCC.